Presented here are 25 T cell receptor beta chains from one specimen sequenced in a study of blood T cells in healthy people across ages. Alongside a J-beta primer mix, a sample-barcoded 5' primer served in a second PCR lasting about 6 to 12 cycles. TCRdb fed the 5' RACE reads into MiXCR, producing one record per CDR3 protein. The table has some 1.5 million distinct CDR3 sequences, about 30% seen once; the top ten hold around 7.7%. The sequenced sample consisted of blood. The source of these receptors is a woman in her twenties or thirties in good health.

This clonotype was seen a few times. The chain links TRBV11-2 to TRBJ2-1; D might be TRBD2 (6 bases). The CDR3 has 13 residues. With 0 bases removed from V and 9 bases from J, the gap between germline ends came to 9 bases. Germline assignment: CDR1 SGHAT and CDR2 FQNNGV. The CDR3 sequence is CASSLELAIEQFF. As DNA, the CDR3 is TGTGCCAGCAGCTTAGAACTAGCTATTGAGCAGTTCTTC. Together with reference TRBV11-2 and TRBJ2-1, the CDR3 gives the full variable domain: EAGVAQSPRYKIIEKRQSVAFWCNPISGHATLYWYQQILGQGPKLLIQFQNNGVVDDSQLPKDRFSAERLKGVDSTLKIQPAKLEDSAVYLCASSLELAIEQFFGPGTRLTVL.

The chain is built from TRBV20-1 and TRBJ1-2, with 7 bases aligning to TRBD1. Germline CDR1 is DFQATT and CDR2 is SNEGSKA (reference sequence). Trimming cost V 1 base and J 1 base; bases outside gene matches: 15. This CDR3 is built from 18 residues. The CDR3 bases are TGCAGTGCTAGAGGCTCCAAGGGGACAGAAGAATTTAACTATGGCTACACCTTC. It is translated as CSARGSKGTEEFNYGYTF.

The chain joins TRBV6-2 or TRBV6-3 to TRBJ1-5; TRBD1 matches 9 bases. V dropped 4 bases and J dropped 5; count of bases not matched to a gene: 15. The length of the CDR3 is 18 residues. The germline CDR1 and CDR2 sequences are MNHEY and SVGEGT. The CDR3 loop is CASSSFLQGAGVDQPQHF. In DNA, the CDR3 is TGTGCCAGCAGTTCCTTCCTACAGGGGGCAGGGGTTGATCAGCCCCAGCATTTT.

The sample holds many counts of this clonotype. The chain combines TRBV7-3 with TRBJ2-1; TRBD1 aligns across 9 bases. The CDR3 is 13 residues long. CDR1 is SGHTA and CDR2 is FQGTGA in the germline V gene. V shed 5 bases and J 8 bases; nucleotides not matched to a gene: 4. The CDR3 nucleotides are TGTGCCAGCAGCCGAACAGGGGGCGATGAGCAGTTCTTC. It is translated as CASSRTGGDEQFF.

This clonotype was detected only a few times. One base away lies a much larger clone, so this may be a sequencing read error. The V and J genes are TRBV29-1 and TRBJ2-7; D remains unclear. CDR1 is SQVTM, CDR2 ANQGSEA, per germline. This CDR3 spans 14 amino acids. V lost 7 bases to trimming and J lost 7 bases, with 23 bases between them. The CDR3 nucleotides read TGCAGCGGTTTAGTCCCGCACCTATACAATGAGCAGTACTTC. Its protein product is CSGLVPHLYNEQYF.

The V and J genes are TRBV11-2 and TRBJ1-2; possibly TRBD1 for D (5 bases). V shed 5 bases and J shed 4 bases, with 14 bases lying between them. The CDR3 sequence is 14 residues long. CDR1 and CDR2 (germline): SGHAT, FQNNGV. The CDR3: CASSDRGSSYGYTF. DNA of the CDR3: TGTGCCAGCAGCGACAGAGGTAGTTCCTATGGCTACACCTTC.

Worth noting for this clonotype: The junction and the germline gene differ at one end; a read error may be behind it. The chain employs TRBV7-2 and TRBJ2-7; D may match TRBD1 or TRBD2 (5 bases each). Germline-derived CDR1 and CDR2 are SGHTA and FQGNSA. The CDR3 is made up of 13 amino acids. This chain's CDR3 is CAGSPDSRGVQYF. The CDR3 region has the DNA TGTGCCGGCAGCCCAGACAGTCGGGGTGTGCAGTACTTC.

This clonotype turned up a few times. The chain has TRBV23-1 and TRBJ2-2, with 15 bases identical to TRBD2. TRBV23-1 is an ORF; its function is uncertain. The CDR3 runs 16 residues. After removal of 8 bases from V and 6 bases from J, the junction contained 7 bases not matched to a gene. This CDR3 is CASPGTSGRTPGELFF. The CDR3 coding sequence is TGCGCCAGCCCCGGGACTAGCGGGAGGACGCCCGGGGAGCTGTTTTTT.

This clonotype was seen more than once but under ten times. A read error may explain this, as a much larger clone is one base away. The chain links TRBV15 to TRBJ2-5; a possible D gene is TRBD1 (6 bases). The J call may be incorrect, as the DNA end agrees better with TRBJ2-7. CDR3 length: 14 amino acids. Germline CDR1 reads LNHNV; CDR2 reads YYDKDF (reference sequence). The CDR3 bases are TGTGCCACCAGCAGAGGCGGACAGTGCTACGAGCAGTACTTC. It codes for CATSRGGQCYEQYF.

In this sample, this clonotype turned up a few times. DNA of the CDR3: TGTGCCAGCACCCTAACCAGGGGTAGTAGGGAAGCTTTCTTT. It is translated as CASTLTRGSREAFF. The chain combines TRBV6-5 with TRBJ1-1, with a tentative D call TRBD1 (6 bases). This CDR3 is built from 14 residues. Trimming cost V 7 bases and J 8 bases, with 20 bases left between them. Germline values: CDR1 MNHEY, CDR2 SVGAGI.

The chain links TRBV2 to TRBJ1-2, with 7 positions matching TRBD1. Germline CDR1 is SNHLY and CDR2 is FYNNEI. The J segment lost 7 bases and the V segment lost 6 bases, leaving 8 bases of the junction unmatched. The CDR3 is 13 amino acids. As DNA, the CDR3 is TGTGCCAGCAGCGCACAGGGGAACGGTGGCTACACCTTC. Translating gives CASSAQGNGGYTF. The full variable domain, its missing parts supplied by reference TRBV2 and TRBJ1-2, is EPEVTQTPSHQVTQMGQEVILRCVPISNHLYFYWYRQILGQKVEFLVSFYNNEISEKSEIFDDQFSVERPDGSNFTLKIRSTKLEDSAMYFCASSAQGNGGYTFGSGTRLTVV.

A note on this clonotype: A much larger clone sits a single nucleotide away, making a read error possible. The chain uses TRBV6-1 and TRBJ2-7; D not resolved. Germline assignment: CDR1 MNHNS and CDR2 SASEGT. CDR3 length: 13 amino acids. CDR3 bases: TGTGCCAGCAGTGTTTACTCCTCCTACGATCAGTACTTC. It yields the protein CASSVYSSYDQYF.

The CDR3 bases are TGTGCCAGCAGCCTCGGGACAGGGGGAAAGGAGACTGAAGCTTTCTTT. Amino acids: CASSLGTGGKETEAFF. The V and J genes are TRBV7-9 and TRBJ1-1, with 11 bases fitting TRBD1. CDR3 length: 16 amino acids. From germline, CDR1 is SEHNR and CDR2 FQNEAQ (reference sequence). J was trimmed by 5 bases and V by 5 bases; bases with no gene match: 10. Full variable domain (outside the CDR3, taken from reference TRBV7-9 and TRBJ1-1): DTGVSQNPRHKITKRGQNVTFRCDPISEHNRLYWYRQTLGQGPEFLTYFQNEAQLEKSRLLSDRFSAERPKGSFSTLEIQRTEQGDSAMYLCASSLGTGGKETEAFFGQGTRLTVV.

This clonotype was counted a few times. The germline gene is not matched at one end of the junction; a read error may be the cause. The chain uses TRBV4-1 and TRBJ2-7; D remains ambiguous. The CDR3 is 15 amino acids. Germline V gene data show CDR1 as MGHRA and CDR2 as YSYEKL. CDR3 region: CASSASRASSSEQYF. The CDR3 DNA is TGCGCCAGCAGCGCGTCCCGGGCTAGTTCCTCCGAGCAGTACTTC.

This clonotype was detected only a few times. The J gene is TRBJ1-5, the V gene TRBV29-1, with TRBD1 identical over 7 bases. The CDR3 consists of 16 residues. V was clipped by 0 bases and J by 3 bases; unmatched bases: 8. Germline V gene data show CDR1 as SQVTM and CDR2 as ANQGSEA. The DNA of the CDR3 is TGCAGCGTTGAAGAGCTGACAGGGTGCTACAATCAGCCCCAGCATTTT. This gives the protein CSVEELTGCYNQPQHF.

V usage is TRBV19 and J usage is TRBJ2-4, with D perhaps TRBD2 (6 bases). The CDR3 extends over 15 amino acids. Germline V gene sequence: CDR1 LNHDA, CDR2 SQIVND (reference sequence). Trimming pared 1 base from V and 5 bases from J, leaving 12 bases between. The CDR3 sequence: CASSIGREGENIQYF. DNA of the CDR3: TGTGCCAGTAGTATAGGGAGGGAAGGGGAAAACATTCAGTACTTC.

The J gene is TRBJ2-7, the V gene TRBV11-2; 10 bases agree with TRBD2. CDR1 SGHAT and CDR2 FQNNGV come from the germline V gene. The CDR3 consists of 20 residues. With V trimmed by 5 bases and J by 0 bases, 19 bases remained unmatched. The CDR3 region has the DNA TGTGCCAGCAGCCCAAGGGGTATGAGGATTAGCGGGAGGAACTCCTACGAGCAGTACTTC. Its protein product is CASSPRGMRISGRNSYEQYF.

This clonotype occurred many times. The J gene is TRBJ2-3, the V gene TRBV6-5; D is uncertain. The CDR3 runs 14 residues. In germline, CDR1 is MNHEY, CDR2 SVGAGI. Trimming pared 10 bases from V and 6 bases from J, leaving 20 bases between. This CDR3 is CANPLVLGLDTQYF. DNA of the CDR3: TGTGCCAACCCTTTAGTACTCGGATTGGATACGCAGTATTTT.

This clonotype was counted a few times. This rearrangement joins TRBV24-1 to TRBJ2-1; D assignment may be TRBD1 or TRBD2 (6 bases each). The V end was cut by 5 bases, the J end by 4 bases, with 14 bases between. The CDR3 consists of 15 residues. CDR1 KGHDR and CDR2 SFDVKD come from the germline V gene. CDR3 nucleotide sequence: TGTGCCACCAGTGCCGTAAGGGGGGTTTACAATGAGCAGTTCTTC. Amino acids: CATSAVRGVYNEQFF.

This clonotype has a handful of counts. The genes are TRBV20-1 and TRBJ1-2; weak D call: TRBD1 (5 bases). Trimming shortened V by 5 bases and J by 8 bases, and 12 bases separated the two germline ends. CDR3 length: 11 amino acids. Germline-derived CDR1 and CDR2 are DFQATT and SNEGSKA (reference sequence). In DNA, the CDR3 is TGCAGTGCTCCCGGGACCAGGGGCTACACCTTC. Translating it yields CSAPGTRGYTF.

The V gene is TRBV30, the J gene TRBJ1-1, with D tentatively TRBD1 (5 bases). V gave up 4 bases and J gave up 2 bases, with 8 bases separating them. CDR1 and CDR2 from the germline V gene are GTSNPN and SVGIG (reference sequence). This CDR3 region has 12 residues. The CDR3 sequence: CAWTGINTEAFF. The DNA of the CDR3 is TGTGCCTGGACAGGGATAAACACTGAAGCTTTCTTT.

The chain joins TRBV12-3 or TRBV12-4 to TRBJ2-2, with 10 bases lining up with TRBD2. After removal of 2 bases from V and 6 bases from J, the junction contained 9 bases not matched to a gene. This CDR3 is 17 amino acids long. In DNA, the CDR3 is TGTGCCAGCAGTTTAAGGCTAGCGGGGGCCCCCCCCGGGGAGCTGTTTTTT. Translated, it gives CASSLRLAGAPPGELFF.

This clonotype was seen many times. This chain links TRBV7-2 with TRBJ1-2; no clear D. The CDR3 spans 14 residues. Germline V gene sequence: CDR1 SGHTA, CDR2 FQGNSA. Trimming removed 5 bases at V and 1 base at J, with 11 bases between. The CDR3 sequence: CASSPGGINYGYTF. Here the CDR3 DNA reads TGTGCCAGCAGCCCCGGTGGGATTAACTATGGCTACACCTTC.

This clonotype occurred a few times. This chain joins TRBV3-1 and TRBJ1-4; weak D call: TRBD1 (5 bases). The CDR3 has 15 residues. Germline V gene lookup returns CDR1 LGHDT and CDR2 YNNKEL (reference sequence). The V end lost 0 bases, the J end lost 5 bases, and 10 bases lay between the germline ends. For the CDR3, the DNA is TGTGCCAGCAGCCAAGACGGGACGGGGAATGAAAAACTGTTTTTT. It yields the protein CASSQDGTGNEKLFF.

The genes are TRBV7-2 and TRBJ2-5; a possible D gene is TRBD2 (6 bases). V was clipped by 5 bases and J by 7 bases, with 17 bases between them. Germline CDR1 is SGHTA and CDR2 is FQGNSA. This CDR3 region has 14 residues. CDR3 in amino acids: CASSQNWDFGTQYF. In DNA, the CDR3 is TGTGCCAGCAGCCAGAACTGGGACTTTGGGACCCAGTACTTC.